The next 28 T cell receptor beta chains were all read from a single sample in a study of T cells in Graves' hyperthyroidism and ophthalmopathy. Amplification of TCR beta CDR3 regions used RNA as the template. The HTBI primer set served for first-round RT-PCR of the TCR CDR3. TCRdb independently ran MiXCR on the multiplex PCR reads; one entry per CDR3 protein. The data contain some 600,000 distinct CDR3 sequences, approximately 14% of them singletons. Sequencing was done on a sample of blood. These receptors came from a woman in her 30s with Graves' hyperthyroidism that later progressed to Graves' ophthalmopathy.

J is TRBJ1-2 and V is TRBV6-1; 8 bases are shared with TRBD1. V dropped 10 bases and J dropped 3; count of bases not matched to a gene: 7. This CDR3 contains 13 residues. CDR1 is MNHNS and CDR2 is SASEGT in the germline V gene. The CDR3 spells CATRQGSDYGYTF. The CDR3 region has the DNA TGTGCCACCCGACAGGGGTCGGACTATGGCTACACCTTC.

This clonotype was seen repeatedly, ten times or more. This chain joins TRBV12-3 or TRBV12-4 and TRBJ1-5, with TRBD1 as a possible D gene (5 bases). Trimming stripped 4 bases from V and 3 bases from J, with 10 bases between. The CDR3 is 14 residues long. CDR3 in DNA: TGTGCCAGCAGTTCTACAGGTAACAATCAGCCCCAGCATTTT. Translating gives CASSSTGNNQPQHF.

Many counts were recorded for this clonotype. V and J are TRBV18 and TRBJ1-2; 7 bases match TRBD1. Trimming cost V 3 bases and J 8 bases; bases outside gene matches: 6. Germline loops: CDR1 KGHSH, CDR2 LQKENI. There are 13 residues in the CDR3. Here the CDR3 reads CASSPGRGSGYTF. In DNA, the CDR3 is TGTGCCAGCTCACCCGGCAGGGGGTCCGGCTACACCTTC.

J is TRBJ2-1 and V is TRBV15, with 7 bases identical to TRBD2. The CDR3 loop spans 14 amino acids. The germline gives CDR1 LNHNV, CDR2 YYDKDF (reference sequence). V trimming: 8 bases; J trimming: 8 bases; junction bases outside the gene matches: 12. In DNA, the CDR3 is TGTGCCACCGATTTAGGCGGGAGAGGCGATGAGCAGTTCTTC. As protein: CATDLGGRGDEQFF.

This clonotype was seen repeatedly, ten times or more. The chain recombines TRBV27 with TRBJ1-6; the match to TRBD1 covers 8 bases. Germline V lookup: CDR1 MNHEY, CDR2 SMNVEV (reference sequence). Trimming removed 6 bases from V and 9 bases from J; junction bases left unmatched: 7. CDR3 length: 14 residues. DNA of the CDR3: TGTGCCAGCAGGACCGGGACAGGAATTTCACCCCTCCACTTT. Protein product: CASRTGTGISPLHF.

This clonotype occurred many times. The V call is TRBV27, the J call TRBJ2-7; D ambiguous. This CDR3 has 13 residues. Germline V CDR1 and CDR2: MNHEY, SMNVEV (reference sequence). The ends were cut back, 8 bases at V and 3 bases at J, with 14 bases in the middle. The CDR3 here is CASSQWGNYEQYF. The CDR3 coding sequence is TGTGCCAGCTCCCAGTGGGGAAACTACGAGCAGTACTTC.

This clonotype was observed at least ten times. The chain joins TRBV3-1 to TRBJ2-1; D remains unclear. The CDR3 is 11 residues long. V lost 2 bases and J 6 bases, leaving 2 bases between the germline ends. Germline-derived CDR1 and CDR2 are LGHDT and YNNKEL (reference sequence). The CDR3 protein is CASSQINEQFF. The DNA for the CDR3 is TGTGCCAGCAGCCAAATCAATGAGCAGTTCTTC.

In this sample, this clonotype turned up many times. J is TRBJ2-2 and V is TRBV7-9; D ambiguous. Germline CDR1 and CDR2: SEHNR and FQNEAQ (reference sequence). The length of the CDR3 is 14 residues. Trimming removed 1 base from V and 7 bases from J, with 10 bases in between. The DNA for the CDR3 is TGTGCCAGCAGCTTAGTGTCGGCAGTCGGGGAGCTGTTTTTT. Translated: CASSLVSAVGELFF.

This chain links TRBV11-2 with TRBJ2-7; tentatively, D is TRBD1 or TRBD2 (6 bases each). Germline V CDR1 and CDR2: SGHAT, FQNNGV. The CDR3 has 15 amino acids. Trimming shortened V by 6 bases and J by 6 bases, and 21 bases separated the two germline ends. The CDR3 loop reads CASRTTGTGAGEQYF. The CDR3 bases are TGTGCCAGCAGGACTACCGGGACGGGGGCTGGCGAGCAGTACTTC.

The chain combines TRBV24-1 with TRBJ2-1; the D gene is possibly TRBD1 (5 bases). CDR3 length: 18 residues. V was trimmed by 1 base and J by 3 bases, leaving 18 bases between them. Germline CDR1 KGHDR, CDR2 SFDVKD. CDR3 residues: CATSDFKSKGLSYNEQFF. In nucleotides, the CDR3 is TGTGCCACCAGTGATTTTAAATCCAAGGGGCTGAGCTACAATGAGCAGTTCTTC.

This clonotype was observed many times. The V and J genes are TRBV2 and TRBJ2-7; D is uncertain. Between the trimmed V and J ends, which lost 7 bases and 2 bases, there was a span of 12 bases. The CDR3 extends over 13 amino acids. The germline V gene has CDR1 SNHLY and CDR2 FYNNEI. CDR3 region: CASMAGRPYEQYF. In DNA, the CDR3 is TGTGCCAGCATGGCAGGACGCCCCTACGAGCAGTACTTC.

This clonotype was observed a handful of times. At one boundary the junction diverges from the germline segment, which might be a read error. The chain combines TRBV20-1 with TRBJ2-7; 9 bases fit TRBD2. The CDR3 loop spans 12 amino acids. Germline lookup yields CDR1 DFQATT and CDR2 SNEGSKA (reference sequence). CDR3 protein: CSAGTSTYGQYF. CDR3 bases: TGCAGTGCCGGGACTAGCACCTACGGGCAGTACTTC.

This clonotype was recorded many times. This chain uses TRBV28 with TRBJ1-2; a weak D match, TRBD1 (6 bases). V shed 8 bases and J shed 3 bases, with 16 bases lying between them. CDR1 and CDR2 from the germline V gene are MDHEN and SYDVKM. CDR3 length: 14 amino acids. This CDR3 reads CASAMGAGDYGYTF. The CDR3 DNA sequence: TGTGCCAGCGCGATGGGGGCAGGAGACTATGGCTACACCTTC.

V gene TRBV6-1 combines with J gene TRBJ1-5, with no clear D. CDR1 and CDR2 (germline): MNHNS, SASEGT. The germline V and J ends were trimmed by 0 bases and 0 bases, with 12 bases remaining between them. The CDR3 contains 17 residues. The CDR3 DNA reads as TGTGCCAGCAGTGAAGCGCCTTATTCAGATAGCAATCAGCCCCAGCATTTT. This encodes CASSEAPYSDSNQPQHF.

The chain couples TRBV5-1 to TRBJ2-7, with 12 bases matching TRBD2. Trimming cost V 4 bases and J 5 bases; bases outside gene matches: 10. The CDR3 is 16 residues long. Germline V lookup: CDR1 SGHRS, CDR2 YFSETQ. CDR3 sequence: CASSRGLAGGPNEQYF. CDR3 DNA sequence: TGCGCCAGCAGCCGGGGCCTAGCGGGAGGGCCAAACGAGCAGTACTTC. The full variable domain, its missing parts supplied by reference TRBV5-1 and TRBJ2-7, is KAGVTQTPRYLIKTRGQQVTLSCSPISGHRSVSWYQQTPGQGLQFLFEYFSETQRNKGNFPGRFSGRQFSNSRSEMNVSTLELGDSALYLCASSRGLAGGPNEQYFGPGTRLTVT.

This chain uses TRBV30 with TRBJ2-7, with 8 bases aligning to TRBD1. The V and J ends lost 4 bases and 0 bases, in that order; junction bases with no gene match: 8. CDR1 and CDR2 (germline): GTSNPN, SVGIG (reference sequence). The length of the CDR3 is 15 residues. CDR3 bases: TGTGCCTGGACCGGAACAGGGGGAAGCTCCTACGAGCAGTACTTC. It is translated as CAWTGTGGSSYEQYF.

This clonotype was seen ten or more times. This chain links TRBV30 with TRBJ1-5; D may be TRBD1 (6 bases). This CDR3 contains 14 residues. In germline, CDR1 is GTSNPN, CDR2 SVGIG (reference sequence). Trimming cost V 1 base and J 7 bases, with 14 bases left between them. CDR3 protein: CAWSAGTFEQPQHF. Here the CDR3 DNA reads TGTGCCTGGAGTGCCGGGACATTTGAGCAGCCCCAGCATTTT.

This clonotype was seen ten or more times. This chain links TRBV11-2 with TRBJ2-3; D may be TRBD1 (6 bases). CDR1 SGHAT and CDR2 FQNNGV come from the germline V gene. Trimming shortened V by 6 bases and J by 2 bases, and 12 bases separated the two germline ends. This CDR3 comprises 14 residues. CDR3 sequence reads: CASRGTGPTDTQYF. The CDR3 region has the DNA TGTGCCAGCAGAGGTACAGGGCCCACAGATACGCAGTATTTT.

The chain combines TRBV20-1 with TRBJ2-3; a possible D gene is TRBD2 (6 bases). Germline V lookup: CDR1 DFQATT, CDR2 SNEGSKA (reference sequence). The CDR3 covers 15 residues. Trimming removed 1 base from V and 4 bases from J, with 15 bases in between. CDR3 sequence: CSARGPLAYPDTQYF. Here the CDR3 DNA reads TGCAGTGCTAGAGGTCCCCTAGCGTATCCAGATACGCAGTATTTT.

This clonotype was counted at least ten times. This sequence joins TRBV3-1 and TRBJ2-5, with unresolved D. The CDR3 has 13 residues. The V and J ends lost 1 base and 5 bases respectively, with 8 bases between them. Per germline, CDR1 LGHDT and CDR2 YNNKEL (reference sequence). The DNA for the CDR3 is TGTGCCAGCAGCCAAGGACGGATGGAGACCCAGTACTTC. It is translated as CASSQGRMETQYF.

This clonotype was seen more than once but under ten times. This chain links TRBV7-9 with TRBJ1-2; D not resolved. Trimming took off 3 bases at V and 6 bases at J, with 17 bases between the two ends. Germline-derived CDR1 and CDR2 are SEHNR and FQNEAQ (reference sequence). The CDR3 sequence is 15 residues long. This chain's CDR3 is CASSFKGGREHGYTF. CDR3 coding DNA: TGTGCCAGCAGCTTCAAGGGCGGCAGAGAACATGGCTACACCTTC.

The gene calls are TRBV20-1 and TRBJ2-3, with D perhaps given as TRBD1 or TRBD2 (5 bases each). Trimming stripped 6 bases from V and 6 bases from J, with 10 bases between. Germline loops: CDR1 DFQATT, CDR2 SNEGSKA (reference sequence). CDR3 length: 11 amino acids. CDR3 coding DNA: TGCAGTGCCAGGTGGGGGGATACGCAGTATTTT. It specifies CSARWGDTQYF.

The rearrangement joins TRBV5-1 to TRBJ2-3; D is undetermined. V gave up 4 bases and J gave up 5 bases, with 14 bases separating them. In germline, CDR1 is SGHRS, CDR2 YFSETQ. The CDR3 extends over 14 amino acids. This CDR3 reads CASSPTLGIDTQYF. The CDR3 DNA sequence: TGCGCCAGCAGCCCCACCTTAGGGATAGATACGCAGTATTTT.

This clonotype was detected many times. The chain employs TRBV7-3 and TRBJ2-3; possibly TRBD2 for D (7 bases). Germline V gives CDR1 SGHTA, CDR2 FQGTGA. With 5 bases removed from V and 4 bases from J, the gap between germline ends came to 16 bases. The CDR3 is 15 residues long. The CDR3 loop is CASSPEGGDADTQYF. The DNA of the CDR3 is TGTGCCAGCAGCCCCGAGGGGGGGGACGCAGATACGCAGTATTTT. Full variable domain (rest looked up from reference TRBV7-3 and TRBJ2-3): GAGVSQTPSNKVTEKGKYVELRCDPISGHTALYWYRQSLGQGPEFLIYFQGTGAADDSGLPNDRFFAVRPEGSVSTLKIQRTERGDSAVYLCASSPEGGDADTQYFGPGTRLTVL.

In regard to this clonotype: Given a much more abundant clone one base away, this may be a read error. The gene calls are TRBV6-5 and TRBJ2-5, with TRBD2 as a possible D gene (5 bases). Germline lookup yields CDR1 MNHEY and CDR2 SVGAGI. V lost 2 bases and J lost 5, with 12 bases in between. This CDR3 contains 14 residues. The CDR3 here is CASSYTIGEETQYF. CDR3 nucleotides: TGTGCCAGCAGTTACACGATCGGGGAGGAGACCCAGTACTTC.

J is TRBJ2-1 and V is TRBV5-6; TRBD2 aligns across 15 bases. The junction had 10 bases not matched to a gene; V was cut back by 2 bases and J by 4 bases. Germline-derived CDR1 and CDR2 are SGHDT and YYEEEE. The CDR3 loop spans 19 amino acids. The CDR3 bases are TGTGCCAGCAGCTTTGGACTAGCGGGAGGGAAGGCTTCTTACAATGAGCAGTTCTTC. Its protein is CASSFGLAGGKASYNEQFF.

This chain uses TRBV19 with TRBJ2-7; the D gene is possibly TRBD2 (6 bases). Germline loops: CDR1 LNHDA, CDR2 SQIVND (reference sequence). V gave up 6 bases and J gave up 5 bases, with 14 bases separating them. The CDR3 runs to 13 residues. CDR3 nucleotide sequence: TGTGCCAGTAGGCAGGAGGGATGGAACGAGCAGTACTTC. It codes for CASRQEGWNEQYF.

The J gene is TRBJ2-1, the V gene TRBV27; D is uncertain. V lost 3 bases and J 1 base, leaving 7 bases between the germline ends. Germline CDR1 reads MNHEY; CDR2 reads SMNVEV (reference sequence). There are 14 residues in the CDR3. The CDR3 DNA reads as TGTGCCAGCAGTTTCTCGGTATCCTACAATGAGCAGTTCTTC. This codes for CASSFSVSYNEQFF.